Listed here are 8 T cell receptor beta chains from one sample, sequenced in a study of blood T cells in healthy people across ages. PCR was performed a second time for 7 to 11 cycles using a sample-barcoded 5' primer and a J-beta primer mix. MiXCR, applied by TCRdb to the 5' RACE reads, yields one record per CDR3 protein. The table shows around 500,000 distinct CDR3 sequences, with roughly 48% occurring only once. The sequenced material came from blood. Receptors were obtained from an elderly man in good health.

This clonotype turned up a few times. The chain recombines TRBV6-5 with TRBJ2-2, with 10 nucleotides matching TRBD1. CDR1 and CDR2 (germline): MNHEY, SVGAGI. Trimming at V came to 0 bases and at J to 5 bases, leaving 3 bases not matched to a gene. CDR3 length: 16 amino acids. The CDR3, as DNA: TGTGCCAGCAGTTACTCAAGGACAGGGGGGACCGGGGAGCTGTTTTTT. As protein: CASSYSRTGGTGELFF.

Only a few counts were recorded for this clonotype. The CDR3 sequence is CASSVTGGGYNEQFF. The CDR3 coding sequence is TGTGCCAGCAGCGTGACAGGGGGCGGCTACAATGAGCAGTTCTTC. The chain uses TRBV7-9 and TRBJ2-1; TRBD1 matches at 10 bases. Germline V CDR1 and CDR2: SEHNR, FQNEAQ (reference sequence). V was pared by 5 bases and J by 3 bases, with 4 bases of the junction left unmatched. CDR3 length equals 15 residues.

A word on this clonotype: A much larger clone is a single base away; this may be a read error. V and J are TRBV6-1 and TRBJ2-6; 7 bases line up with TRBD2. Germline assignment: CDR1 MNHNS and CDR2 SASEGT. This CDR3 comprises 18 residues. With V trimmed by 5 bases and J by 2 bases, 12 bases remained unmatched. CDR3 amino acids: CASSKTSSRPTGANVLTF. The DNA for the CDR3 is TGTGCCAGCAGTAAGACTAGCAGCAGACCCACTGGGGCCAACGTCCTGACTTTC.

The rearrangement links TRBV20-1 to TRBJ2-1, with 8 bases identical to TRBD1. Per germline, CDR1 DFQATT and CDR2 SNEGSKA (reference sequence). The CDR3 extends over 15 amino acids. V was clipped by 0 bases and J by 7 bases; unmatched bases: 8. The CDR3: CSARDGAGGRNEQFF. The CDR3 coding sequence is TGCAGTGCTAGAGATGGGGCAGGGGGCAGGAATGAGCAGTTCTTC.

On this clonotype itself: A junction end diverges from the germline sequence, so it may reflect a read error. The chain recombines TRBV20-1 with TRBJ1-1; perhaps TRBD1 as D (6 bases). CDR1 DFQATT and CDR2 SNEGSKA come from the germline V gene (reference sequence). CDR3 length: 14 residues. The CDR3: CSALGERGNAEAFF. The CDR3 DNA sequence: TGCAGTGCCCTTGGAGAGAGGGGGAACGCTGAAGCTTTCTTT.

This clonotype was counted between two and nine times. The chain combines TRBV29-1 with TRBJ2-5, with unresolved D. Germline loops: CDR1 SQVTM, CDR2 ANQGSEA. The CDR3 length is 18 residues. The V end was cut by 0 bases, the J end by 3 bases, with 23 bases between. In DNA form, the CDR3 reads TGCAGCGTTGAAGATTTGGGCAGGCTTGGCGGATGGGAAGAGACCCAGTACTTC. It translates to CSVEDLGRLGGWEETQYF.

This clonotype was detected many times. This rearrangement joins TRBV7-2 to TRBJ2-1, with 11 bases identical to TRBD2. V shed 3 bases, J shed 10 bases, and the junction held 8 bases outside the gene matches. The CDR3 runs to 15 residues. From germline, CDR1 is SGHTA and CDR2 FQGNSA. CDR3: CASSLTSGKQDEQFF. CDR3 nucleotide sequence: TGTGCCAGCAGCTTGACTAGCGGGAAACAGGACGAGCAGTTCTTC.

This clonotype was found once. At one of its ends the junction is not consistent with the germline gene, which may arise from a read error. The CDR3 is CTSSTGSLASYEQYF. In DNA form, the CDR3 reads TGTACCAGCAGTACAGGGTCGTTGGCCTCCTACGAGCAGTACTTC. The chain has TRBV12-3 or TRBV12-4 and TRBJ2-7; D might be TRBD1 (6 bases). The CDR3 is 15 amino acids.